Listed below are T cell receptor beta chains from one sample, sequenced in a study of shared clonotypes between healthy human individuals. Sequencing was performed with immunoSEQ multiplex PCR; in TCRdb, only in-frame clones are kept and a portion is missing. The top ten clones hold more than 0.9% of a sample with under 2,000,000 clones, about 95% of them seen once. The sample was naive CD8+ T cells sorted from blood. Source of these receptors: a man younger than 30 in good health. The CDR3 runs from the conserved cysteine through the conserved F or W. A D gene is named only where the DNA matches it firmly. Rows may omit the clone size; those that give it use once, few, many or a size class.

d_gene: -
j_gene: TRBJ2-1
abundance: -
v_gene: TRBV7-3
CDR3nt: TGTGCCAGCAGCTTAACGGACAATGAGCAGTTCTTC
CDR3aa: CASSLTDNEQFF

d_gene: TRBD1
j_gene: TRBJ1-3
abundance: -
v_gene: TRBV30
CDR3nt: TGTGCCTCCCAGGGGGCCTCCTCTGGAAACACCATATATTTT
CDR3aa: CASQGASSGNTIYF

d_gene: -
j_gene: TRBJ1-6
abundance: -
v_gene: TRBV7-4
CDR3nt: TGTGCCAGCAGGCCAGGGGAATATTCACCCCTCCACTTT
CDR3aa: CASRPGEYSPLHF

d_gene: -
j_gene: TRBJ2-4
abundance: once
v_gene: TRBV30
CDR3nt: TGTGCCTGGAGTGTTGGGAACATTCAGTACTTC
CDR3aa: CAWSVGNIQYF

d_gene: -
j_gene: TRBJ2-2
abundance: -
v_gene: TRBV27
CDR3nt: TGTGCCAGCAGTTTAGATCCGCCCGGCGGGGAGCTGTTTTTT
CDR3aa: CASSLDPPGGELFF

d_gene: -
j_gene: TRBJ1-6
abundance: -
v_gene: TRBV27
CDR3nt: TGTGCCAGCAGTTTGGGCAGATATAATTCACCCCTCCACTTT
CDR3aa: CASSLGRYNSPLHF

d_gene: TRBD1
j_gene: TRBJ2-3
abundance: -
v_gene: TRBV7-2
CDR3nt: TGTGCCAGCAGCCCCGGGACAGGGGGCCGGCTAGGCACAGATACGCAGTATTTT
CDR3aa: CASSPGTGGRLGTDTQYF

d_gene: -
j_gene: TRBJ2-7
abundance: -
v_gene: TRBV27
CDR3nt: TGTGCCAGCAGTTTATTAGGAGGCCAGGGCCCCTACGAGCAGTACTTC
CDR3aa: CASSLLGGQGPYEQYF

d_gene: -
j_gene: TRBJ2-3
abundance: -
v_gene: TRBV2
CDR3nt: TGTGCCAGCAGTGATGCCACAGATACGCAGTATTTT
CDR3aa: CASSDATDTQYF

d_gene: -
j_gene: TRBJ1-1
abundance: -
v_gene: TRBV4-1
CDR3nt: TGCGCCAGCAGCCAAGTGGAGGGAAGGGACACTGAAGCTTTCTTT
CDR3aa: CASSQVEGRDTEAFF

d_gene: -
j_gene: TRBJ1-6
abundance: -
v_gene: TRBV9
CDR3nt: TGTGCCAGCAGCGGCCCCGGGGTTAATTCACCCCTCCACTTT
CDR3aa: CASSGPGVNSPLHF

d_gene: -
j_gene: TRBJ2-7
abundance: -
v_gene: TRBV4-2
CDR3nt: TGTGCCAGCAGCCAAGATAACCCCTACGAGCAGTACTTC
CDR3aa: CASSQDNPYEQYF

d_gene: -
j_gene: TRBJ1-1
abundance: -
v_gene: TRBV13
CDR3nt: TGTGCCAGCAGCCTTTGGGGGGGGCACACTGAAGCTTTCTTT
CDR3aa: CASSLWGGHTEAFF

d_gene: TRBD2
j_gene: TRBJ2-1
abundance: -
v_gene: TRBV9
CDR3nt: TGTGCCAGCAGCGTAGCGACTAGCGGGGGTGATGAGCAGTTCTTC
CDR3aa: CASSVATSGGDEQFF

d_gene: -
j_gene: TRBJ2-3
abundance: -
v_gene: TRBV11-3
CDR3nt: TGTGCCAGCAGCTTACGTGGGACATCCACAGATACGCAGTATTTT
CDR3aa: CASSLRGTSTDTQYF

d_gene: -
j_gene: TRBJ2-7
abundance: -
v_gene: TRBV4-1
CDR3nt: TGCGCCAGCACCTCAACCATTGGACGGTTCGCCGAGCAGTACTTC
CDR3aa: CASTSTIGRFAEQYF

d_gene: -
j_gene: TRBJ1-5
abundance: -
v_gene: TRBV28
CDR3nt: TGTGCCAGCAGTTTAACAGGGTCCGGCAATCAGCCCCAGCATTTT
CDR3aa: CASSLTGSGNQPQHF

d_gene: TRBD2
j_gene: TRBJ2-1
abundance: -
v_gene: TRBV11-2
CDR3nt: TGTGCCAGCAGCGCCCCCCTCTTGATGCGGGAGGAGCATGAGCAGTTCTTC
CDR3aa: CASSAPLLMREEHEQFF

d_gene: TRBD1
j_gene: TRBJ2-7
abundance: -
v_gene: TRBV2
CDR3nt: TGTGCCAGCAGTCAGGGACAGCTATACGAGCAGTACTTC
CDR3aa: CASSQGQLYEQYF

d_gene: -
j_gene: TRBJ2-2
abundance: -
v_gene: TRBV27
CDR3nt: TGTGCCAGCCAGCTCGAGCCTCGGGACACCGGGGAGCTGTTTTTT
CDR3aa: CASQLEPRDTGELFF

d_gene: -
j_gene: TRBJ1-1
abundance: -
v_gene: TRBV5-8
CDR3nt: TGTGCCAGCAGGGGCGGACTATTGAACACTGAAGCTTTCTTT
CDR3aa: CASRGGLLNTEAFF

d_gene: TRBD1
j_gene: TRBJ2-3
abundance: -
v_gene: TRBV6-5
CDR3nt: TGTGCCAGCAGTCTAATCAGGGGGCAAACGCAGTATTTT
CDR3aa: CASSLIRGQTQYF

d_gene: TRBD1
j_gene: TRBJ2-7
abundance: -
v_gene: TRBV10-3
CDR3nt: TGTGCCATCAGTGAGTCCGAGGGGACAGCCGAGCAGTACTTC
CDR3aa: CAISESEGTAEQYF

d_gene: TRBD1
j_gene: TRBJ2-7
abundance: -
v_gene: TRBV6-5
CDR3nt: TGTGCCAGCAGTTACTCGATCGGACAGGCCTCCTACGAGCAGTACTTC
CDR3aa: CASSYSIGQASYEQYF

d_gene: -
j_gene: TRBJ2-7
abundance: -
v_gene: TRBV11-2
CDR3nt: TGTGCCAGCAGCACCCCTTACGAGCAGTACTTC
CDR3aa: CASSTPYEQYF

d_gene: -
j_gene: TRBJ1-3
abundance: -
v_gene: TRBV6-5
CDR3nt: TGTGCCAGCAGTTTAGGGCCACTGATCTCTGGAAACACCATATATTTT
CDR3aa: CASSLGPLISGNTIYF

d_gene: TRBD2
j_gene: TRBJ2-7
abundance: -
v_gene: TRBV5-4
CDR3nt: TGTGCCAGCAGCTTTAGCGGGAGCCCTCCCTACGAGCAGTACTTC
CDR3aa: CASSFSGSPPYEQYF

d_gene: TRBD2
j_gene: TRBJ2-5
abundance: -
v_gene: TRBV9
CDR3nt: TGTGCCAGCAGCGTAGAAGGACTAGCGGGAGGACAAGAGACCCAGTACTTC
CDR3aa: CASSVEGLAGGQETQYF

d_gene: TRBD2
j_gene: TRBJ2-7
abundance: -
v_gene: TRBV14
CDR3nt: TGTGCCAGCAGCCGAGTCCCCGTGAGCGGGGATGGGGACGAGCAGTACTTC
CDR3aa: CASSRVPVSGDGDEQYF

d_gene: -
j_gene: TRBJ2-7
abundance: once
v_gene: TRBV27
CDR3nt: TGTGCCAGCAGTACCCCCGGAGAGGGCAGGAGCGAGCAGTACTTC
CDR3aa: CASSTPGEGRSEQYF

d_gene: -
j_gene: TRBJ2-7
abundance: -
v_gene: TRBV7-2
CDR3nt: TGTGCCAGCAGCTTAGGTAGGGCACCCTCCTACGAGCAGTACTTC
CDR3aa: CASSLGRAPSYEQYF

d_gene: -
j_gene: TRBJ1-5
abundance: -
v_gene: TRBV30
CDR3nt: TGTGCCTGGAGTACAGTCCTTGGCAATCAGCCCCAGCATTTT
CDR3aa: CAWSTVLGNQPQHF

d_gene: -
j_gene: TRBJ1-1
abundance: once
v_gene: TRBV5-1
CDR3nt: TGCGCCAGCAACTCCCTTCGACCCGGGCAGAACACTGAAGCTTTCTTT
CDR3aa: CASNSLRPGQNTEAFF

d_gene: -
j_gene: TRBJ1-1
abundance: -
v_gene: TRBV9
CDR3nt: TGTGCCAGCAGCGTAGGGATTCTGACTGAAGCTTTCTTT
CDR3aa: CASSVGILTEAFF

d_gene: -
j_gene: TRBJ2-1
abundance: -
v_gene: TRBV6-4
CDR3nt: TGTGCCAGCAGTGTAGGGGCCCCCTCCGGGGAGCAGTTCTTC
CDR3aa: CASSVGAPSGEQFF

d_gene: -
j_gene: TRBJ2-7
abundance: -
v_gene: TRBV10-2
CDR3nt: TGCGCCAGCAGTGAGTTTCTAGGGCTGGAGGGCGAGCAGTACTTC
CDR3aa: CASSEFLGLEGEQYF

d_gene: -
j_gene: TRBJ2-7
abundance: once
v_gene: TRBV7-9
CDR3nt: TGTGCCAGCAGCTTAGTAGGGAACACGTACGAGCAGTACTTC
CDR3aa: CASSLVGNTYEQYF

d_gene: -
j_gene: TRBJ2-5
abundance: -
v_gene: TRBV6-5
CDR3nt: TGTGCCAGCAGTTACAACGGGGCACAAGAGACCCAGTACTTC
CDR3aa: CASSYNGAQETQYF

d_gene: TRBD1
j_gene: TRBJ2-7
abundance: -
v_gene: TRBV7-2
CDR3nt: TGTGCCAGCAGCTTAGTAATAGGACAGGGGTCTTCCTACGAGCAGTACTTC
CDR3aa: CASSLVIGQGSSYEQYF

d_gene: TRBD2
j_gene: TRBJ2-1
abundance: once
v_gene: TRBV9
CDR3nt: TGTGCCAGCAGCGTAGGCCGGCGGGAGGTCGTCAATGAGCAGTTCTTC
CDR3aa: CASSVGRREVVNEQFF

d_gene: TRBD1
j_gene: TRBJ1-2
abundance: -
v_gene: TRBV6-5
CDR3nt: TGTGCCAGCACTTCGCAGGGGGCCAAGTATGGCTACACCTTC
CDR3aa: CASTSQGAKYGYTF

d_gene: -
j_gene: TRBJ2-3
abundance: -
v_gene: TRBV6-1
CDR3nt: TGTGCCAGCAGTTTTGGGCCCACAGATACGCAGTATTTT
CDR3aa: CASSFGPTDTQYF

d_gene: -
j_gene: TRBJ1-1
abundance: -
v_gene: TRBV6-1
CDR3nt: TGTGCCAGCAGTGAACAGGGTGACACTGAAGCTTTCTTT
CDR3aa: CASSEQGDTEAFF

d_gene: -
j_gene: TRBJ2-7
abundance: -
v_gene: TRBV10-3
CDR3nt: TGTGCCACCGGAGAGGGGGGCAGCTACGAGCAGTACTTC
CDR3aa: CATGEGGSYEQYF

d_gene: -
j_gene: TRBJ1-5
abundance: -
v_gene: TRBV4-1
CDR3nt: TGCGCCAGCAGCGAAAGACAGGTAATTAATCAGCCCCAGCATTTT
CDR3aa: CASSERQVINQPQHF

d_gene: -
j_gene: TRBJ2-2
abundance: -
v_gene: TRBV7-9
CDR3nt: TGTGCCAGCAGCAGCCGGGACTCCCCTACCGGGGAGCTGTTTTTT
CDR3aa: CASSSRDSPTGELFF

d_gene: -
j_gene: TRBJ2-7
abundance: -
v_gene: TRBV6-6
CDR3nt: TGTGCCAGCAGTTACTCGCCGCGTTACGAGCAGTACTTC
CDR3aa: CASSYSPRYEQYF

d_gene: TRBD2
j_gene: TRBJ2-4
abundance: -
v_gene: TRBV28
CDR3nt: TGTGCCAGCAGTCAAGGGTCTAGCGGAAACATTCAGTACTTC
CDR3aa: CASSQGSSGNIQYF

d_gene: -
j_gene: TRBJ1-2
abundance: -
v_gene: TRBV15
CDR3nt: TGTGCCACCAGCAGAGAATCAGGGTACTATGGCTACACCTTC
CDR3aa: CATSRESGYYGYTF

d_gene: -
j_gene: TRBJ2-7
abundance: -
v_gene: TRBV7-6
CDR3nt: TGTGCCAGCAGCTTAGGGGTCACGCGGGCGAGCGAGCAGTACTTC
CDR3aa: CASSLGVTRASEQYF

d_gene: -
j_gene: TRBJ1-2
abundance: -
v_gene: TRBV30
CDR3nt: TGTGCCTGGACCCCATGGGACGGCGATAACTATGGCTACACCTTC
CDR3aa: CAWTPWDGDNYGYTF

d_gene: -
j_gene: TRBJ2-5
abundance: -
v_gene: TRBV13
CDR3nt: TGTGCCAGCAGCTTAGGGGGGGAAGAGACCCAGTACTTC
CDR3aa: CASSLGGEETQYF

d_gene: -
j_gene: TRBJ2-7
abundance: -
v_gene: TRBV7-6
CDR3nt: TGTGCCAGCAGCCCCGAAGTGACAACGTACGAGCAGTACTTC
CDR3aa: CASSPEVTTYEQYF

d_gene: TRBD2
j_gene: TRBJ2-5
abundance: -
v_gene: TRBV27
CDR3nt: TGTGCCAGCAGTTTATCTAGCGGGGGACTCCAAGAGACCCAGTACTTC
CDR3aa: CASSLSSGGLQETQYF

d_gene: -
j_gene: TRBJ2-7
abundance: -
v_gene: TRBV30
CDR3nt: TGTGCCTGGAACCTTCAGCGGCACTGGGGGGAGCAGTACTTC
CDR3aa: CAWNLQRHWGEQYF